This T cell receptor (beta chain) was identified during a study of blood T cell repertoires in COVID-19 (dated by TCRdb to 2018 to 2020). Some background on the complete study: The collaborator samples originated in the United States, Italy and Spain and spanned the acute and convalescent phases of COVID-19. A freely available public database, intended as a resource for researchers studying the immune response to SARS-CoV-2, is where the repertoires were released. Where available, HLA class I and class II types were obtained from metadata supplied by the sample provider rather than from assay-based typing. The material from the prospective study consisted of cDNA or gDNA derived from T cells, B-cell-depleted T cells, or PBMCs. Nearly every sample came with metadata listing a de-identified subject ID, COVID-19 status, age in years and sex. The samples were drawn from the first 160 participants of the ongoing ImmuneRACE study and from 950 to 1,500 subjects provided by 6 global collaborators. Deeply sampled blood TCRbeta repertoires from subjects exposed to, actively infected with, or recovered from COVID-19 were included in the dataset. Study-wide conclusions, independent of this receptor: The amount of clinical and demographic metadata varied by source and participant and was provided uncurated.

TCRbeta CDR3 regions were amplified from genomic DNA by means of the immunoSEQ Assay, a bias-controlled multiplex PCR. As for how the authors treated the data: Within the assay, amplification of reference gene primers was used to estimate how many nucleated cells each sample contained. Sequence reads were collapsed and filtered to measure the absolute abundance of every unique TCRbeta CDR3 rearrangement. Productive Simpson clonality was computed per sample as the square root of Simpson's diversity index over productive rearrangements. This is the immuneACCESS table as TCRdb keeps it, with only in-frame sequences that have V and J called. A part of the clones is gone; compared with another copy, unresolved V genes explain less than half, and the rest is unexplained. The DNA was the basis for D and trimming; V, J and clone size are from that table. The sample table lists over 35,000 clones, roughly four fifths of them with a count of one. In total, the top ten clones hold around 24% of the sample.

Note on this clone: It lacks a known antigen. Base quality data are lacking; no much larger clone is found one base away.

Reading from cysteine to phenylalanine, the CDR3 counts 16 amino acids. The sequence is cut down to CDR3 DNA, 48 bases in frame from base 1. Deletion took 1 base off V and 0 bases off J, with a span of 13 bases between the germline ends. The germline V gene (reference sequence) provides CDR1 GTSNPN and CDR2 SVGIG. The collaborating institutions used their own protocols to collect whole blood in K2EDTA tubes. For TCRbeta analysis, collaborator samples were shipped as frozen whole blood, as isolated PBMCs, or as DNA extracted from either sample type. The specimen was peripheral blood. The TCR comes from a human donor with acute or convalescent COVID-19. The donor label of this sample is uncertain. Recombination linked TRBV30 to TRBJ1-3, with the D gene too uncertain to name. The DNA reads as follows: TGTGCCTGGAGTGCACAACCCCCTCGCTCTGGAAACACCATATATTTT. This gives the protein CAWSAQPPRSGNTIYF.